This T cell receptor beta chain was found in a study of monozygotic twins with inflammatory bowel disease. Findings and limits, study-wide: Against healthy co-twins, IBD patients had lower TCRbeta diversity (measured by inverse Simpson). Clonotypes shared with others were fewer in IBD patients than in healthy twins, especially with disease activity.

The length of the CDR3 is 14 residues. CDR1 is DFQATT and CDR2 is SNEGSKA in the germline V gene (reference sequence). TCRdb processed the 5' RACE reads again and assigns one entry to each CDR3 protein, with no DNA. Recorded here are around 370,000 distinct CDR3 sequences; the top ten clones represent around 2.6%. Concerning this clonotype itself: As yet, its antigen is unknown.

The material sequenced was blood. The V call is TRBV20-1, the J call TRBJ2-4; no DNA is available, so the TRBD2 call from TCRdb remains unchecked. The receptor comes from a human donor with ulcerative colitis or Crohn's disease, or a healthy co-twin of an affected twin (not recorded which). This CDR3 reads CSAQMSGLENIQYF.